This T cell receptor (beta chain) was recovered during a study of cytomegalovirus exposure and HLA in healthy donors. Study background: Unique TCRs from HLA-typed donors, 65 million to 85 million of them, were held in an early data release. Study findings and constraints: About 90% or about 30% of the time was how often most TCR beta V segments were productive, according to an earlier analysis. Rare sequences made up most TCRs, while some public TCRs were found in many donors.

This clone was counted at least ten times. Its matching antigen is unknown. 13 Jbeta primers and 60 Vbeta primers were used for the PCR. TCRdb's table, derived via immunoSEQ multiplex PCR, lists solely in-frame clones and lacks some. The data contain about 110,000 clones, under 85% of them singletons. The V end was cut by 2 bases, the J end by 8 bases, with 9 bases between. CDR1 KGHSH and CDR2 LQKENI come from the germline V gene. There are 12 residues in the CDR3. This chain links TRBV18 with TRBJ1-1; maybe TRBD1 (5 bases). Sequences were obtained from PBMCs. The sequence was obtained from a man aged 25-45 years in good health and CMV-seropositive. The CDR3 here is CASSPDSGEAFF. Written as DNA, the CDR3 is TGTGCCAGCTCACCAGATTCAGGGGAAGCTTTCTTT.